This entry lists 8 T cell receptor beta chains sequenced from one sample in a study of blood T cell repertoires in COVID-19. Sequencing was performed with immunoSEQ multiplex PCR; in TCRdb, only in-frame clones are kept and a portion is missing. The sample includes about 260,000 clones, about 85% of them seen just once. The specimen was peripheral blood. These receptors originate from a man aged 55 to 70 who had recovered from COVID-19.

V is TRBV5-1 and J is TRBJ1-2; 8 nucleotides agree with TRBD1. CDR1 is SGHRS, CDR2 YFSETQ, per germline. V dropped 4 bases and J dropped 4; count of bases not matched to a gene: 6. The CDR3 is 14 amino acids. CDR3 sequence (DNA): TGCGCCAGCAGCAATACAGGGGGTAGCTATGGCTACACCTTC. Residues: CASSNTGGSYGYTF.

For the CDR3, the DNA is TGCGCCAGCAGCTTGTTTCAGAGCGACGAGCAGTACTTC. Protein product: CASSLFQSDEQYF. This sequence joins TRBV5-1 and TRBJ2-7; unclear D gene. Per germline, CDR1 SGHRS and CDR2 YFSETQ. V shed 1 base and J shed 5 bases, with 10 bases lying between them. CDR3 size: 13 residues.

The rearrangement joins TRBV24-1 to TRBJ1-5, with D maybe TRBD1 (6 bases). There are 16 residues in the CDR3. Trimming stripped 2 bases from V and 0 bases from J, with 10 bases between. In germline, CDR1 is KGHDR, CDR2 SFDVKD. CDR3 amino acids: CATSDWDTHSNQPQHF. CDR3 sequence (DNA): TGTGCCACCAGTGATTGGGACACCCATAGCAATCAGCCCCAGCATTTT.

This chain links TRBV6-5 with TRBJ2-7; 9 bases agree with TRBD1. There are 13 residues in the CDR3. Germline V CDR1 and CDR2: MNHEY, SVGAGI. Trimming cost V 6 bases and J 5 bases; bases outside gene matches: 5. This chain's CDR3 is CASRRTGGDEQYF. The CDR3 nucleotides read TGTGCCAGCAGACGTACAGGGGGCGACGAGCAGTACTTC.

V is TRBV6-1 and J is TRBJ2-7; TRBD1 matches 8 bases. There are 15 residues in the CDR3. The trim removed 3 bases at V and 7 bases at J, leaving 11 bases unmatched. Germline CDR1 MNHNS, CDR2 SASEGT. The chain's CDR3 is CASSDPRQGLLEQYF. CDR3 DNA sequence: TGTGCCAGCAGTGATCCCAGACAGGGGCTGTTGGAGCAGTACTTC.

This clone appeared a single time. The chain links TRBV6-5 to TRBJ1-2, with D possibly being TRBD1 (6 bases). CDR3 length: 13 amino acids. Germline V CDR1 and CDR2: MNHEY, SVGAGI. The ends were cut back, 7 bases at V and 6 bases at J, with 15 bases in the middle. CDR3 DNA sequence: TGTGCCAGCACCGAGCACAGGGTAGATGGCTACACCTTC. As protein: CASTEHRVDGYTF.

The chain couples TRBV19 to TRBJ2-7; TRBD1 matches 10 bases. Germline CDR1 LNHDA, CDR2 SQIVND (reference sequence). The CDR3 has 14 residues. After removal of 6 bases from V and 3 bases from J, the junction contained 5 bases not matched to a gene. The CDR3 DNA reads TGTGCCAGTAGCGCCGGGACAGGGGTCTACGAGCAGTACTTC. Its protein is CASSAGTGVYEQYF.

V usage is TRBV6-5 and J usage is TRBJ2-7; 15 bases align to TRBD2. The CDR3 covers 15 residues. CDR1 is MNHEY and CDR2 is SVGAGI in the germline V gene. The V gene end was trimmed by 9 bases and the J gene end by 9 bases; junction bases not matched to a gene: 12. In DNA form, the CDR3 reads TGTGCCAGGGGACTAGCGGGGGGTCCTCCCTGGGCGCAGTACTTC. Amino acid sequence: CARGLAGGPPWAQYF.